The 6 T cell receptor beta chains below were found in one sample sequenced in a study of monozygotic twins with inflammatory bowel disease. Reanalyzing the 5' RACE reads, TCRdb keeps one entry per CDR3 protein, without DNA. The listing contains 150,000 to 200,000 distinct CDR3 sequences. Input material: blood. Receptor source: a human donor with ulcerative colitis or Crohn's disease, or a healthy co-twin of an affected twin (not recorded which).

The chain combines TRBV19 with TRBJ2-1. The CDR3 length is 14 residues. Germline CDR1 is LNHDA and CDR2 is SQIVND (reference sequence). This CDR3 is CASSIVWNYNEQFF.

The chain is built from TRBV12-3 or TRBV12-4 and TRBJ1-1; there is no DNA to check the TCRdb D call of TRBD1. The CDR3 length is 13 residues. The CDR3: CASSIGTLTEAFF.

The CDR3 loop reads CASSPGGTANTGELFF. The rearrangement joins TRBV12-3 or TRBV12-4 to TRBJ2-2; TCRdb names TRBD1, which stays unverified in the absence of DNA. CDR3 size: 16 residues.

The J gene is TRBJ2-7, the V gene TRBV12-3 or TRBV12-4; TCRdb's assignment of TRBD2 cannot be checked, as there is no DNA. This CDR3 is 15 amino acids long. CDR3 sequence reads: CASTRAEDLSYEQYF.

The rearrangement uses TRBV5-6 and TRBJ1-5; checking the TCRdb D call of TRBD1 is not possible without DNA. The CDR3 is made up of 13 amino acids. CDR1 and CDR2 (germline): SGHDT, YYEEEE. This CDR3 is CASSLGGTGPQHF.

The J gene is TRBJ2-7, the V gene TRBV18. The length of the CDR3 is 14 residues. CDR1 KGHSH and CDR2 LQKENI come from the germline V gene. The CDR3 sequence: CASSPGAPTYEQYF. Full variable domain (remainder filled in from reference TRBV18 and TRBJ2-7): NAGVMQNPRHLVRRRGQEARLRCSPMKGHSHVYWYRQLPEEGLKFMVYLQKENIIDESGMPKERFSAEFPKEGPSILRIQQVVRGDSAAYFCASSPGAPTYEQYFGPGTRLTVT.